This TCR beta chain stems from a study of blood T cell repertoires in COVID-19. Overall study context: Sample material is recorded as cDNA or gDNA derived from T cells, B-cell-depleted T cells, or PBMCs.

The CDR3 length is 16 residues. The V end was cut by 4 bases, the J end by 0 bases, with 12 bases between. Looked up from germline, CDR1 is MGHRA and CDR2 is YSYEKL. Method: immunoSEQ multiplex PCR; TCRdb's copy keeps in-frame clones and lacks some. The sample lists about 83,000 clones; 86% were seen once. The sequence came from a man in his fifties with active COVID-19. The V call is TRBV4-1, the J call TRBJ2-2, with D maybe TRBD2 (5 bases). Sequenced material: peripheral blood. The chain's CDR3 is CASSPRLAANTGELFF. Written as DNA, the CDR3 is TGCGCCAGCAGCCCCCGGCTAGCCGCGAACACCGGGGAGCTGTTTTTT.